One and the same sample provided the 8 T cell receptor beta chains below, sequenced in a study of shared clonotypes between healthy human individuals. Sequencing used immunoSEQ multiplex PCR; TCRdb keeps in-frame clones, though not all of them. The repertoire holds 850,000 to 1,100,000 clones, with 60% to 85% as singletons. Sample: memory CD4+ T cells from PBMCs. Subset in this sample: CD45RA-negative fraction. These receptors were obtained from a man in his late teens or twenties in good health. Some clones in this sample may be carry-over from other donors' samples.

Details on this clone: This sample also contains other DNA sequences that code for the same CDR3. The chain recombines TRBV28 with TRBJ2-7; D call uncertain. The length of the CDR3 is 12 residues. Germline CDR1 reads MDHEN; CDR2 reads SYDVKM. V was cut by 6 bases and J by 2 bases, with 8 bases left in between. This CDR3 is CASSLLTYEQYF. CDR3 in DNA: TGTGCCAGCAGCCTCCTCACCTACGAGCAGTACTTC.

The rearrangement joins TRBV28 to TRBJ2-3; 9 nucleotides agree with TRBD2. The CDR3 contains 16 residues. The germline gives CDR1 MDHEN, CDR2 SYDVKM. J was trimmed by 5 bases and V by 5 bases; bases with no gene match: 11. Here the CDR3 reads CASSGNFPTSGDTQYF. The CDR3 coding sequence is TGTGCCAGCAGTGGAAACTTCCCGACTAGCGGAGATACGCAGTATTTT.

The chain joins TRBV18 to TRBJ2-1, with TRBD1 matching 11 bases. Per the germline V gene, CDR1 is KGHSH and CDR2 is LQKENI. V lost 7 bases to trimming and J lost 9 bases; unmatched junction nucleotides: 8. There are 14 residues in the CDR3. CDR3 protein: CASYGQGAGGEQFF. The CDR3 DNA follows: TGTGCCAGCTACGGACAGGGGGCAGGGGGTGAGCAGTTCTTC.

With regard to this clone: Other DNA sequences within the sample encode an identical CDR3. V usage is TRBV5-1 and J usage is TRBJ1-4; 11 bases agree with TRBD1. The CDR3 consists of 15 residues. The V segment lost 4 bases and the J segment 5 bases; nucleotides outside the gene matches: 4. Looked up from germline, CDR1 is SGHRS and CDR2 is YFSETQ. The CDR3 DNA reads as TGCGCCAGCAGCCCTGGACAGGGGGCCAATGAAAAACTGTTTTTT. Its translation: CASSPGQGANEKLFF. The whole variable domain, remainder taken from reference TRBV5-1 and TRBJ1-4, is KAGVTQTPRYLIKTRGQQVTLSCSPISGHRSVSWYQQTPGQGLQFLFEYFSETQRNKGNFPGRFSGRQFSNSRSEMNVSTLELGDSALYLCASSPGQGANEKLFFGSGTQLSVL.

This chain links TRBV7-3 with TRBJ2-6, with D unclear. V lost 1 base and J lost 5, with 3 bases in between. CDR1 SGHTA and CDR2 FQGTGA come from the germline V gene. The length of the CDR3 is 13 residues. The CDR3 spells CASSLNRANVLTF. CDR3 nucleotide sequence: TGTGCCAGCAGCTTAAATCGGGCCAACGTCCTGACTTTC.

The V and J genes are TRBV5-1 and TRBJ1-2; TRBD1 agrees at 7 bases. V lost 4 bases to trimming and J lost 5 bases; unmatched junction nucleotides: 8. The CDR3 runs 14 residues. Germline assignment: CDR1 SGHRS and CDR2 YFSETQ. The chain's CDR3 is CASSQGQPRYGYTF. CDR3 sequence (DNA): TGCGCCAGCAGCCAGGGACAGCCCAGGTATGGCTACACCTTC.

This sequence joins TRBV30 and TRBJ2-1, with TRBD2 matching over 11 bases. Germline V gene lookup returns CDR1 GTSNPN and CDR2 SVGIG (reference sequence). The CDR3 extends over 17 amino acids. Unmatched junction bases numbered 16, after V lost 5 bases and J lost 7 bases. The chain's CDR3 is CAWGNIVAGGLRNEQFF. The CDR3 region has the DNA TGTGCCTGGGGTAATATTGTAGCGGGAGGGCTTCGGAATGAGCAGTTCTTC.

J is TRBJ1-2 and V is TRBV7-8; 8 bases map to TRBD1. Germline V gene lookup returns CDR1 SGHVS and CDR2 FQNEAQ. With 2 bases clipped from V and 2 bases from J, the junction kept 4 bases outside the gene matches. This CDR3 region has 15 residues. The CDR3 DNA follows: TGTGCCAGCAGCTTACTCACAGGGGGAAACTATGGCTACACCTTC. It yields the protein CASSLLTGGNYGYTF.